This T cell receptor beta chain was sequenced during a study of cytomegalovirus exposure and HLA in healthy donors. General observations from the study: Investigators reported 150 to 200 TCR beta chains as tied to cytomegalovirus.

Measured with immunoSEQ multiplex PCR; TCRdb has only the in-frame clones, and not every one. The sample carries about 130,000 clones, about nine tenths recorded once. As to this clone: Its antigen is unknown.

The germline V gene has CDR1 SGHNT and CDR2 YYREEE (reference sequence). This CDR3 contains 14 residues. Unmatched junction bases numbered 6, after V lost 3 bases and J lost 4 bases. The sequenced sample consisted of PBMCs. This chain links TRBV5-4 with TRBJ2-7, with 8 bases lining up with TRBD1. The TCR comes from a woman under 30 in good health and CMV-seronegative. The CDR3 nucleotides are TGTGCCAGCAGCTCGACAGGGGATCTTTACGAGCAGTACTTC. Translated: CASSSTGDLYEQYF.